These 18 T cell receptor beta chains were sequenced from one sample in a study of T cells in localized non-small cell lung cancer. Sequencing used immunoSEQ multiplex PCR; TCRdb keeps in-frame clones, though not all of them. The sample holds tens of thousands of clones, approximately 86% seen once. Sequencing used peripheral blood, obtained before any cancer treatment. Receptors originate from a woman aged 18-55 years with stage III lung adenocarcinoma.

The J gene is TRBJ2-1, the V gene TRBV7-3, with unresolved D. The V gene's germline CDR1 is SGHTA and CDR2 FQGTGA. The CDR3 length is 15 residues. V lost 5 bases and J lost 3, with 14 bases in between. The CDR3 here is CASSDRRRGYNEQFF. The CDR3 region has the DNA TGTGCCAGCAGCGATCGTCGAAGAGGCTACAATGAGCAGTTCTTC.

This chain connects TRBV5-1 to TRBJ2-5; D is unresolved. CDR1 SGHRS and CDR2 YFSETQ come from the germline V gene. Trimming removed 2 bases from V and 4 bases from J, with 9 bases in between. This CDR3 is built from 13 residues. The DNA for the CDR3 is TGCGCCAGCAGCTTAAGTCCCAGAGAGACCCAGTACTTC. This translates into CASSLSPRETQYF. Full variable domain (rest looked up from reference TRBV5-1 and TRBJ2-5): KAGVTQTPRYLIKTRGQQVTLSCSPISGHRSVSWYQQTPGQGLQFLFEYFSETQRNKGNFPGRFSGRQFSNSRSEMNVSTLELGDSALYLCASSLSPRETQYFGPGTRLLVL.

The V call is TRBV7-9, the J call TRBJ1-4; D unresolved. V was clipped by 6 bases and J by 5 bases, with 16 bases between them. The CDR3 extends over 15 amino acids. CDR1 and CDR2 from the germline V gene are SEHNR and FQNEAQ (reference sequence). The CDR3 protein is CASRPLRTENEKLFF. CDR3 nucleotide sequence: TGTGCCAGCAGACCCCTCCGGACGGAAAATGAAAAACTGTTTTTT.

The chain couples TRBV7-8 to TRBJ1-1, with D uncertain. Germline loops: CDR1 SGHVS, CDR2 FQNEAQ. The CDR3 contains 17 residues. The germline V and J ends were trimmed by 0 bases and 0 bases, with 14 bases remaining between them. CDR3 loop: CASSLAVGQSMNTEAFF. The CDR3 DNA sequence: TGTGCCAGCAGCTTAGCTGTCGGGCAGAGCATGAACACTGAAGCTTTCTTT. Full variable domain (rest looked up from reference TRBV7-8 and TRBJ1-1): GAGVSQSPRYKVAKRGQDVALRCDPISGHVSLFWYQQALGQGPEFLTYFQNEAQLDKSGLPSDRFFAERPEGSVSTLKIQRTQQEDSAVYLCASSLAVGQSMNTEAFFGQGTRLTVV.

V usage is TRBV7-3 and J usage is TRBJ2-2; perhaps TRBD2 as D (5 bases). The CDR3 is made up of 15 amino acids. CDR1 is SGHTA and CDR2 is FQGTGA in the germline V gene. The germline V and J ends were trimmed by 7 bases and 6 bases, with 18 bases remaining between them. The DNA for the CDR3 is TGTGCCAGCAAACCCACTGTGGCCGGGGCCGGGGAGCTGTTTTTT. Protein: CASKPTVAGAGELFF. Complete variable domain (other parts from reference TRBV7-3 and TRBJ2-2): GAGVSQTPSNKVTEKGKYVELRCDPISGHTALYWYRQSLGQGPEFLIYFQGTGAADDSGLPNDRFFAVRPEGSVSTLKIQRTERGDSAVYLCASKPTVAGAGELFFGEGSRLTVL.

This sequence joins TRBV15 and TRBJ1-5; possible D gene TRBD1, 5 bases. The CDR3 is 14 residues long. The V end was cut by 8 bases, the J end by 4 bases, with 15 bases between. CDR1 and CDR2 (germline): LNHNV, YYDKDF (reference sequence). The CDR3 reads CATGSGETNQPQHF. The CDR3, as DNA: TGTGCCACCGGGTCGGGGGAAACTAATCAGCCCCAGCATTTT.

The chain is built from TRBV5-1 and TRBJ2-5, with 7 nucleotides matching TRBD2. Germline CDR1 SGHRS, CDR2 YFSETQ. Trimming removed 1 base from V and 2 bases from J; junction bases left unmatched: 8. This CDR3 is 16 amino acids long. CDR3 DNA: TGCGCCAGCAGCTTGCTGCCTAGCGGTGAACAAGAGACCCAGTACTTC. This codes for CASSLLPSGEQETQYF.

Here the CDR3 DNA reads TGTGCCAGCAGCCGTGGGCAGGGGGCTGATTCACCCCTCCACTTT. As protein: CASSRGQGADSPLHF. The gene calls are TRBV7-9 and TRBJ1-6; TRBD1 aligns across 8 bases. The CDR3 sequence is 15 residues long. V dropped 5 bases and J dropped 8; count of bases not matched to a gene: 8. CDR1 and CDR2 from the germline V gene are SEHNR and FQNEAQ (reference sequence).

Regarding this clone: Different DNA sequences within this sample yield the same CDR3. This sequence joins TRBV11-2 and TRBJ2-1, with D perhaps TRBD1 or TRBD2 (5 bases each). The V gene lost 5 bases and the J gene lost 4 bases, with 12 bases spanning the gap. In germline, CDR1 is SGHAT, CDR2 FQNNGV. The CDR3 runs to 14 residues. The CDR3 sequence: CASSPSGPYNEQFF. The CDR3 DNA follows: TGTGCCAGCAGCCCCTCGGGGCCTTACAATGAGCAGTTCTTC.

The genes are TRBV5-1 and TRBJ2-3; 8 bases align to TRBD1. Germline assignment: CDR1 SGHRS and CDR2 YFSETQ. Unmatched junction bases numbered 8, after V lost 0 bases and J lost 5 bases. The length of the CDR3 is 16 residues. The chain's CDR3 is CASSLESRGQGDTQYF. CDR3 DNA: TGCGCCAGCAGCTTGGAAAGCAGGGGGCAGGGAGATACGCAGTATTTT.

V gene TRBV18 combines with J gene TRBJ1-5; a weak D match, TRBD1 (6 bases). The V end lost 4 bases, the J end lost 4 bases, and 11 bases lay between the germline ends. CDR3 length: 14 residues. CDR1 is KGHSH and CDR2 is LQKENI in the germline V gene. The CDR3 reads CASSHRDSNQPQHF. Here the CDR3 DNA reads TGTGCCAGCTCACACAGGGATTCGAATCAGCCCCAGCATTTT. Combining the CDR3 with reference TRBV18 and TRBJ1-5 gives the whole variable domain NAGVMQNPRHLVRRRGQEARLRCSPMKGHSHVYWYRQLPEEGLKFMVYLQKENIIDESGMPKERFSAEFPKEGPSILRIQQVVRGDSAAYFCASSHRDSNQPQHFGDGTRLSIL.

Here the CDR3 reads CASSVFNPTEAFF. CDR3 bases: TGTGCCAGCAGTGTGTTTAATCCTACTGAAGCTTTCTTT. The V and J genes are TRBV2 and TRBJ1-1, with D unresolved. The CDR3 covers 13 residues. Deletions cut 4 bases from V and 5 bases from J, with 11 bases between. Per germline, CDR1 SNHLY and CDR2 FYNNEI.

V and J are TRBV7-2 and TRBJ2-3; possible D gene TRBD2, 7 bases. The CDR3 runs to 16 residues. CDR1 and CDR2 from the germline V gene are SGHTA and FQGNSA. Trimming stripped 4 bases from V and 2 bases from J, with 16 bases between. The CDR3 DNA reads TGTGCCAGCAGCTCAGGACGCGGGGGCTTCACAGATACGCAGTATTTT. Protein product: CASSSGRGGFTDTQYF.

The J gene is TRBJ1-1, the V gene TRBV4-2; no clear D. From germline, CDR1 is LGHNA and CDR2 YNFKEQ. V lost 0 bases, J lost 6 bases, and 8 bases lay in between. CDR3 length: 13 residues. CDR3 region: CASSQDRIPEAFF. CDR3 DNA sequence: TGTGCCAGCAGCCAAGATAGGATCCCTGAAGCTTTCTTT.

This sequence joins TRBV5-4 and TRBJ1-4; tentative D call: TRBD1 (6 bases). Trimming took 4 bases from V and 6 from J, leaving 16 bases between them. This CDR3 is built from 15 residues. The V gene's germline CDR1 is SGHNT and CDR2 YYREEE (reference sequence). The chain's CDR3 is CASSPRQGMDEKLFF. The DNA of the CDR3 is TGTGCCAGCAGCCCTCGGCAGGGGATGGATGAAAAACTGTTTTTT.

This CDR3 reads CASSRQDGHTEAFF. The CDR3 nucleotides read TGTGCCAGCAGTCGGCAGGACGGACACACTGAAGCTTTCTTT. V usage is TRBV7-6 and J usage is TRBJ1-1; D is unclear. V was pared by 6 bases and J by 3 bases, with 14 bases between. The CDR3 is 14 residues long. Germline assignment: CDR1 SGHVS and CDR2 FNYEAQ.

The chain links TRBV6-1 to TRBJ2-7; 8 bases agree with TRBD1. This CDR3 is built from 13 residues. The junction had 3 bases not matched to a gene; V was cut back by 5 bases and J by 3 bases. Per the germline V gene, CDR1 is MNHNS and CDR2 is SASEGT. CDR3 loop: CASSRTGIYEQYF. CDR3 DNA: TGTGCCAGCAGTAGGACAGGGATCTACGAGCAGTACTTC.

A few counts support this clone. The V gene is TRBV6-5, the J gene TRBJ2-5, with 7 nucleotides matching TRBD2. CDR1 is MNHEY and CDR2 is SVGAGI in the germline V gene. The CDR3 runs to 13 residues. Germline trimming cut 5 bases from V and 3 bases from J; bases unmatched to any gene: 3. The DNA of the CDR3 is TGTGCCAGCAGTATTCGGGAGGAAGAGACCCAGTACTTC. This sequence encodes CASSIREEETQYF.